The text below deals with one T cell receptor (beta chain). Its antigen is unknown. 5'RACE template switching produced TCR cDNA carrying a universal primer site and UMIs. TCRdb analysed the 5' RACE reads with MiXCR anew, one entry per CDR3 protein. The repertoire has hundreds of thousands of distinct CDR3 sequences, approximately 13% of them found once; the top ten carry more than 13%. This entry is derived from a study of T cells after yellow fever vaccination. CDR1 DFQATT and CDR2 SNEGSKA come from the germline V gene (reference sequence). The CDR3 extends over 15 amino acids. Losses at the gene ends were 4 bases for V and 0 bases for J; bases not matched to a gene: 6. Study-wide results and caveats: A large majority of primary-vaccination clones showed up again after the booster (96% CD4, almost 90% CD8). Although most clonotypes did not, a small share appeared in both CD4 and CD8 compartments.

The chain couples TRBV20-1 to TRBJ2-4, with 7 bases fitting TRBD2. The sequencing used PBMCs, collected on the day of the yellow fever booster vaccination. The clonotype was recovered from a man aged 25-45 years who received the YFV17D yellow fever vaccine. CDR3 bases: TGCAGTGCTAATGGGGGAGGGCTAGCCAAAAACATTCAGTACTTC. Protein sequence: CSANGGGLAKNIQYF.